Listed below are T cell receptor beta chains from one sample, sequenced in a study of T cell responses to AZD1222 COVID-19 vaccine. TCRdb's copy holds only in-frame clones and misses some; the assay was immunoSEQ multiplex PCR. The table records more than 85,000 clones, 70% to 90% of them present only once. The starting material was peripheral blood, obtained on day 0 of AZD1222 vaccination. Source of these receptors: an adult in good health. CDR3s include the opening cysteine and the closing phenylalanine or tryptophan. The D gene is left open where the match is weak. The listing skips clone size in some rows; elsewhere it reads once, few, many or a size class.

>TRBD2|TRBJ2-1|-|TRBV14
CASSHQTSGREEQFF
TGTGCCAGCAGCCATCAGACTAGCGGGAGAGAGGAGCAGTTCTTC
>TRBD1|TRBJ2-7|-|TRBV28
CASSPPTGHEQYF
TGTGCCAGCAGTCCTCCGACAGGGCACGAGCAGTACTTC
>-|TRBJ1-2|-|TRBV7-2
CASSLDNNYGYTF
TGTGCCAGCAGCTTAGACAATAACTATGGCTACACCTTC
>TRBD2|TRBJ2-2|-|TRBV20-1
CSASGSLAGGRTNTGELFF
TGCAGTGCTAGTGGGTCGCTAGCGGGGGGGCGAACGAACACCGGGGAGCTGTTTTTT
>-|TRBJ2-1|-|TRBV11-2
CASSLTEFPYNEQFF
TGTGCCAGCAGTCTGACTGAATTCCCCTACAATGAGCAGTTCTTC
>TRBD2|TRBJ2-3|-|TRBV27
CASSPLLTSGVSDTQYF
TGTGCCAGCAGTCCCCTCCTGACTAGCGGGGTTTCAGATACGCAGTATTTT
>TRBD1|TRBJ1-1|-|TRBV6-2/TRBV6-3
CASSPAPGQGRRGTEAFF
TGTGCCAGCAGCCCCGCCCCGGGACAGGGTAGAAGAGGGACTGAAGCTTTCTTT
>-|TRBJ1-1|few|TRBV7-2
CASSLVPNTEAFF
TGTGCCAGCAGCTTAGTCCCGAACACTGAAGCTTTCTTT
>TRBD2|TRBJ2-7|-|TRBV2
CASSLTSGRVEQYF
TGTGCCAGCAGTTTGACTAGCGGGAGAGTAGAGCAGTACTTC
>-|TRBJ2-3|once|TRBV4-1
CASSHSRFSADTQYF
TGCGCCAGCAGCCACTCCCGGTTTTCGGCAGATACGCAGTATTTT
>TRBD2|TRBJ2-1|few|TRBV5-1
CASSPGWGLAGQTSSYNEQFF
TGCGCCAGCAGCCCGGGGTGGGGACTAGCGGGCCAAACGAGCTCCTACAATGAGCAGTTCTTC
>-|TRBJ2-3|-|TRBV9
CASSVAGTADTQYF
TGTGCCAGCAGCGTCGCGGGGACGGCAGATACGCAGTATTTT